The 20 T cell receptor beta chains in this list originate from one sample, sequenced in a study of T cells in Graves' hyperthyroidism and ophthalmopathy. RNA transcripts yielded amplified TCR beta CDR3 regions. The study used the HTBI primer set for a first-round RT-PCR of the TCR CDR3. TCRdb itself ran the multiplex PCR reads through MiXCR, one entry per CDR3 protein. This table holds about 520,000 distinct CDR3 sequences, about 24% found once. Sequenced material: blood. These receptors originate from a woman aged 25 to 39 with Graves' ophthalmopathy.

This clonotype was observed many times. This sequence joins TRBV6-2 or TRBV6-3 and TRBJ1-1; D is unclear. This CDR3 region has 14 residues. Germline CDR1 reads MNHEY; CDR2 reads SVGEGT. Trimming shortened V by 0 bases and J by 4 bases, and 9 bases separated the two germline ends. The CDR3 reads CASSYSGRSTEAFF. CDR3 in DNA: TGTGCCAGCAGTTACTCGGGTCGGAGCACTGAAGCTTTCTTT.

This clonotype was seen repeatedly, ten times or more. The chain combines TRBV12-3 or TRBV12-4 with TRBJ2-7; 9 bases line up with TRBD1. Unmatched junction bases numbered 17, after V lost 5 bases and J lost 3 bases. The CDR3 spans 18 residues. The CDR3 DNA reads TGTGCCAGCAGTCCGGGACAGGGAGGGATTAGGTTTGGCTACGAGCAGTACTTC. Translation gives CASSPGQGGIRFGYEQYF.

The table lists this clonotype with a few counts. The J gene is TRBJ2-2, the V gene TRBV6-2 or TRBV6-3; D may be TRBD2 (6 bases). V was pared by 8 bases and J by 3 bases, with 13 bases between. In germline, CDR1 is MNHEY, CDR2 SVGEGT. The CDR3 contains 14 residues. The CDR3 protein is CASVVGGHTGELFF. CDR3 sequence (DNA): TGTGCCAGCGTTGTGGGGGGACACACCGGGGAGCTGTTTTTT.

This clonotype came up many times. The rearrangement uses TRBV10-1 and TRBJ2-7, with D possibly being TRBD1 (5 bases). Trimming shortened V by 5 bases and J by 6 bases, and 17 bases separated the two germline ends. CDR1 and CDR2 (germline): WNHNN, SYGVQD (reference sequence). This CDR3 region has 14 residues. The CDR3 loop is CASSPGSSPGEQYF. In nucleotides, the CDR3 is TGCGCCAGCAGTCCAGGGTCCTCTCCCGGCGAGCAGTACTTC.

About this clonotype itself: A read error may explain this, as a much larger clone is one base away. The chain couples TRBV6-1 to TRBJ2-2; D perhaps matches TRBD1 (5 bases). This CDR3 spans 14 amino acids. V dropped 9 bases and J dropped 1 base, with 12 bases sitting between them. The germline V gene has CDR1 MNHNS and CDR2 SASEGT. CDR3 nucleotides: TGTGCCAGGAGGAACGGACAGAACACCGGGGAGCTGTTTTTT. Translated, it gives CARRNGQNTGELFF.

This clonotype was picked up many times. This chain links TRBV12-3 or TRBV12-4 with TRBJ1-1; D is unclear. There are 13 residues in the CDR3. The V end lost 7 bases, the J end lost 3 bases, and 12 bases lay between the germline ends. The CDR3 coding sequence is TGTGCCAGCACAAGCAGCCTATACACTGAAGCTTTCTTT. Residues: CASTSSLYTEAFF.

This chain uses TRBV4-1 with TRBJ1-1, with a possible D match to TRBD1 (6 bases). The V end was cut by 4 bases, the J end by 1 base, with 13 bases between. The CDR3 totals 15 residues. Germline V CDR1 and CDR2: MGHRA, YSYEKL. CDR3 in amino acids: CASSPGNRANTEAFF. DNA of the CDR3: TGCGCCAGCAGCCCCGGGAACAGGGCGAACACTGAAGCTTTCTTT.

The V gene is TRBV18, the J gene TRBJ1-5; D is uncertain. The CDR3 totals 14 residues. V dropped 3 bases and J dropped 5 bases, with 11 bases sitting between them. Germline CDR1 is KGHSH and CDR2 is LQKENI. CDR3 coding DNA: TGTGCCAGCTCACCGAACGGGTACGATCAGCCCCAGCATTTT. Protein product: CASSPNGYDQPQHF.

This clonotype was counted at least ten times. In DNA, the CDR3 is TGTGCCAGTAGACTACAACCGGGAGCCCTCTACACCTTC. Translating gives CASRLQPGALYTF. The chain is built from TRBV19 and TRBJ1-2; D is ambiguous. Germline-derived CDR1 and CDR2 are LNHDA and SQIVND (reference sequence). CDR3 length: 13 residues. The V end lost 6 bases, the J end lost 10 bases, and 18 bases lay between the germline ends.

The table lists this clonotype with many counts. The gene calls are TRBV7-3 and TRBJ2-2; D not resolved. Germline V gene lookup returns CDR1 SGHTA and CDR2 FQGTGA. V was clipped by 1 base and J by 6 bases, with 15 bases between them. This CDR3 is built from 16 residues. Here the CDR3 DNA reads TGTGCCAGCAGCTTAATGGCCCTGGGTTTAGCCGGGGAGCTGTTTTTT. Translation: CASSLMALGLAGELFF.

This clonotype was detected only a few times. The chain links TRBV15 to TRBJ2-5, with a weak D call TRBD2 (7 bases). The CDR3 length is 14 residues. The V gene's germline CDR1 is LNHNV and CDR2 YYDKDF (reference sequence). V lost 5 bases to trimming and J lost 1 base, with 11 bases between them. The DNA of the CDR3 is TGTGCCACCAGCTTGGGAGGGGGCCAAGAGACCCAGTACTTC. Protein sequence: CATSLGGGQETQYF. The complete variable domain, with remaining parts taken from reference TRBV15 and TRBJ2-5, reads DAMVIQNPRYQVTQFGKPVTLSCSQTLNHNVMYWYQQKSSQAPKLLFHYYDKDFNNEADTPDNFQSRRPNTSFCFLDIRSPGLGDTAMYLCATSLGGGQETQYFGPGTRLLVL.

V is TRBV30 and J is TRBJ2-6; the match to TRBD1 covers 7 bases. With V trimmed by 8 bases and J by 4 bases, 14 bases remained unmatched. Germline V gene lookup returns CDR1 GTSNPN and CDR2 SVGIG (reference sequence). This CDR3 has 16 amino acids. In DNA, the CDR3 is TGTGCCCGGTCCCGGGACAGCATATCCGGGGCCAACGTCCTGACTTTC. Translation gives CARSRDSISGANVLTF.

CDR3 residues: CASSTHGQGAGQPQHF. For the CDR3, the DNA is TGTGCCAGTAGTACCCACGGACAGGGGGCTGGTCAGCCCCAGCATTTT. This rearrangement joins TRBV19 to TRBJ1-5; 11 bases align to TRBD1. The V segment lost 4 bases and the J segment 6 bases; nucleotides outside the gene matches: 8. CDR1 LNHDA and CDR2 SQIVND come from the germline V gene (reference sequence). The CDR3 loop spans 16 amino acids. The full variable domain, completed using reference TRBV19 and TRBJ1-5, is DGGITQSPKYLFRKEGQNVTLSCEQNLNHDAMYWYRQDPGQGLRLIYYSQIVNDFQKGDIAEGYSVSREKKESFPLTVTSAQKNPTAFYLCASSTHGQGAGQPQHFGDGTRLSIL.

This clonotype has only a few counts. The V call is TRBV6-4, the J call TRBJ2-2, with 15 bases aligning to TRBD2. V lost 7 bases and J lost 0; bases outside the gene matches: 3. This CDR3 contains 17 residues. Germline loops: CDR1 MRHNA, CDR2 SNTAGT. As DNA, the CDR3 is TGTGCCAGCAAGGGACTAGCGGGGGGCCCGAACACCGGGGAGCTGTTTTTT. Translated, it gives CASKGLAGGPNTGELFF.

The chain is built from TRBV28 and TRBJ2-2; D may be TRBD2 (5 bases). This CDR3 has 15 amino acids. Germline assignment: CDR1 MDHEN and CDR2 SYDVKM. V was pared by 6 bases and J by 0 bases, with 11 bases between. The CDR3 protein is CASSQLGANTGELFF. DNA for the CDR3: TGTGCCAGCAGCCAGCTCGGGGCGAACACCGGGGAGCTGTTTTTT. Drawing the rest from reference TRBV28 and TRBJ2-2, the complete variable domain is DVKVTQSSRYLVKRTGEKVFLECVQDMDHENMFWYRQDPGLGLRLIYFSYDVKMKEKGDIPEGYSVSREKKERFSLILESASTNQTSMYLCASSQLGANTGELFFGEGSRLTVL.

Concerning this clonotype itself: A much larger clonotype is one base distant, so this may be a read error. The CDR3 loop is CAISEPAGGTGELCF. The CDR3 DNA is TGTGCCATCAGTGAGCCCGCGGGGGGTACCGGGGAGCTGTGTTTT. The rearrangement links TRBV10-3 to TRBJ2-2; 8 bases fit TRBD2. Per the germline V gene, CDR1 is ENHRY and CDR2 is SYGVKD. This CDR3 region has 15 residues.

The chain is built from TRBV7-2 and TRBJ1-3, with TRBD1 as a possible D gene (6 bases). V was trimmed by 4 bases and J by 4 bases, leaving 11 bases between them. The length of the CDR3 is 14 residues. Germline V lookup: CDR1 SGHTA, CDR2 FQGNSA. CDR3 residues: CASSSGTFGNTIYF. The DNA for the CDR3 is TGTGCCAGCAGCTCCGGGACATTCGGAAACACCATATATTTT.

This clonotype was seen at least ten times. The chain links TRBV6-5 to TRBJ2-7, with 7 bases that match TRBD2. V shed 2 bases, J shed 6 bases, and the junction held 10 bases outside the gene matches. Germline V CDR1 and CDR2: MNHEY, SVGAGI. The CDR3 is 15 residues long. The CDR3 is CASSYQELAVSEQYF. The CDR3 nucleotides are TGTGCCAGCAGTTACCAGGAGCTAGCGGTAAGCGAGCAGTACTTC.

The chain joins TRBV5-1 to TRBJ1-1, with D unclear. Germline CDR1 and CDR2: SGHRS and YFSETQ. V was cut by 4 bases and J by 2 bases, with 15 bases left in between. The length of the CDR3 is 15 residues. Written as DNA, the CDR3 is TGCGCCAGCAGCCAAGTGGCACACCAAAACACTGAAGCTTTCTTT. Encoded protein: CASSQVAHQNTEAFF. Combining the CDR3 with reference TRBV5-1 and TRBJ1-1 gives the whole variable domain KAGVTQTPRYLIKTRGQQVTLSCSPISGHRSVSWYQQTPGQGLQFLFEYFSETQRNKGNFPGRFSGRQFSNSRSEMNVSTLELGDSALYLCASSQVAHQNTEAFFGQGTRLTVV.

There are many counts of this clonotype. The chain recombines TRBV19 with TRBJ1-1, with D possibly being TRBD1 (5 bases). The V gene's germline CDR1 is LNHDA and CDR2 SQIVND (reference sequence). Trimming took 7 bases from V and 5 from J, leaving 20 bases between them. CDR3 length: 15 amino acids. CDR3 sequence: CASIRDSAGGTEAFF. The CDR3 DNA is TGTGCCAGTATTCGAGACTCCGCTGGGGGAACTGAAGCTTTCTTT. The full variable domain, its missing parts supplied by reference TRBV19 and TRBJ1-1, is DGGITQSPKYLFRKEGQNVTLSCEQNLNHDAMYWYRQDPGQGLRLIYYSQIVNDFQKGDIAEGYSVSREKKESFPLTVTSAQKNPTAFYLCASIRDSAGGTEAFFGQGTRLTVV.